These T cell receptor beta chains were read from a single sample in a study of T cell responses to AZD1222 COVID-19 vaccine. Only in-frame clones appear in the TCRdb table, and some are missing; sequencing was by immunoSEQ multiplex PCR. The repertoire holds 100,000 to 150,000 clones, with 89% as singletons. The sample was peripheral blood, taken on day 0 of AZD1222 vaccination. The receptor source for this set is an adult in good health. Each CDR3 is given with its conserved first and last residue. Size is omitted from some rows. Given values are once, few, many or a class for expanded clones.

v_call	clone_size	j_call	cdr3_length	cdr3_aa
TRBV15	NA	TRBJ1-1	15	CATSRASSMNTEAFF
TRBV5-8	NA	TRBJ2-3	14	CASSSTGGTDTQYF
TRBV18	NA	TRBJ1-1	14	CASSPLQGQTEAFF
TRBV5-4	NA	TRBJ2-4	16	CASSLFEGRTKNIQYF
TRBV5-1	NA	TRBJ1-6	15	CASSLESAIGSPLHF
TRBV7-9	NA	TRBJ1-6	14	CASSLGPYNSPLHF
TRBV28	once	TRBJ2-7	13	CASSSRYRGAQYF
TRBV3-1/TRBV3-2	NA	TRBJ2-5	18	CASVGWGSSGEYQETQYF
TRBV18	NA	TRBJ1-1	13	CASSVTGNTEAFF
TRBV5-1	NA	TRBJ2-3	14	CASRYGGGTDTQYF
TRBV27	NA	TRBJ2-3	15	CASSFTGLAGRTQYF
TRBV5-4	NA	TRBJ1-6	15	CASTPGGQYNSPLHF
TRBV4-1	NA	TRBJ1-5	16	CASSQEGSPQGEPQHF
TRBV27	NA	TRBJ2-6	17	CASSFFGTGVGANVLTF
TRBV24-1	NA	TRBJ1-2	15	CATSDRTGGRLGYTF
TRBV12-3/TRBV12-4	NA	TRBJ1-2	12	CASSDSFYGYTF
TRBV20-1	NA	TRBJ2-1	13	CSASSVRGGEQFF
TRBV28	NA	TRBJ2-1	12	CASSGQASEQFF
TRBV4-2	NA	TRBJ1-4	15	CASSQVGGSNEKLFF
TRBV7-9	NA	TRBJ2-2	18	CASSNPPGQGADTGELFF
TRBV30	NA	TRBJ2-1	16	CAWSRGTGTGIYEQFF
TRBV28	few	TRBJ1-6	13	CASSFWQNSPLHF
TRBV10-1	NA	TRBJ1-6	15	CASSEDPGGNSPLHF
TRBV11-3	NA	TRBJ1-6	14	CASSLDSSSSPLHF
TRBV28	NA	TRBJ1-2	13	CASSRDRIYGYTF
TRBV9	once	TRBJ2-1	16	CASSVASRLVGNEQFF
TRBV28	NA	TRBJ2-3	16	CASSLGARARTDTQYF
TRBV7-2	NA	TRBJ2-5	13	CASSLNRQETQYF
TRBV27	once	TRBJ2-7	17	CASSSGLAGRRSYEQYF
TRBV6-4	once	TRBJ1-1	11	CALGRNTEAFF
TRBV6-5	many	TRBJ1-5	15	CASRATGASNQPQHF
TRBV7-2	NA	TRBJ1-1	14	CASSLGRKNTEAFF
TRBV28	once	TRBJ1-2	14	CASNLPRGIRGYTF
TRBV7-8	NA	TRBJ2-2	16	CASSLGSSRSTGELFF
TRBV12-3/TRBV12-4	NA	TRBJ2-7	13	CASSSTGGYEQYF
TRBV27	NA	TRBJ2-5	17	CASSLYGSTPGVKTQYF
TRBV6-6	NA	TRBJ2-1	15	CASSPTSGRGNEQFF
TRBV10-1	NA	TRBJ1-1	13	CASRPGDGGEAFF
TRBV2	NA	TRBJ2-2	17	CASSPDPGSLNTGELFF